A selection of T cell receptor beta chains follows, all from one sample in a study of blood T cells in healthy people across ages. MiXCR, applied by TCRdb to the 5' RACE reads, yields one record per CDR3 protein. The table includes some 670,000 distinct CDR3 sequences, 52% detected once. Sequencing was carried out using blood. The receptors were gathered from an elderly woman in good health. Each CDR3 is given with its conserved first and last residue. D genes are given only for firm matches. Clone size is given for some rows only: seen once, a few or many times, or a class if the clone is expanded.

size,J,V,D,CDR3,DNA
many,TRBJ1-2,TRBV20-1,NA,CSANRDTTYGYTF,TGCAGTGCTAACCGGGACACTACCTATGGCTACACCTTC
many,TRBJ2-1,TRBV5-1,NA,CASSQDRYNEQFF,TGCGCCAGCAGCCAGGACCGATACAATGAGCAGTTCTTC
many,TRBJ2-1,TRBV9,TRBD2,CASFPWDYYNEQFF,TGTGCCAGCTTCCCTTGGGACTACTACAATGAGCAGTTCTTC
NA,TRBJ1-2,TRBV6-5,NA,CASSPDIRGGYTF,TGTGCCAGCAGTCCCGACATCCGAGGGGGCTACACCTTC
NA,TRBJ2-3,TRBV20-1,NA,CSARRAVAWDNEQYF,TGCAGTGCTAGAAGGGCGGTAGCGTGGGACAATGAGCAGTATTTT
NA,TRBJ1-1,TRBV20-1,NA,CSAPPSGANTEAFF,TGCAGTGCTCCTCCCTCAGGGGCCAACACTGAAGCTTTCTTT
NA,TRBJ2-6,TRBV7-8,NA,CASSRTPLLTGANVLTF,TGTGCCAGCAGCCGAACACCTTTACTTACTGGGGCCAACGTCCTGACTTTC
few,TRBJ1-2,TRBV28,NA,CASSPLQGRGYTF,TGTGCCAGCAGTCCCCTCCAGGGACGTGGCTACACCTTC
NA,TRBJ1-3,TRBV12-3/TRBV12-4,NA,CASTRGQHLTIYF,TGTGCCAGCACCCGAGGCCAGCACCTCACCATATATTTT
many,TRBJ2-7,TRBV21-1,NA,CASSNGGGTGNYEQYF,TGTGCCAGCAGCAACGGAGGGGGGACAGGAAACTACGAGCAGTACTTC
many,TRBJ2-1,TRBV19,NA,CASTPNLGKDEQFF,TGTGCCAGTACCCCTAATCTGGGAAAGGATGAGCAGTTCTTC
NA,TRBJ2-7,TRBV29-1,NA,CSVEESFEQYF,TGCAGCGTTGAAGAGTCCTTCGAGCAGTACTTC
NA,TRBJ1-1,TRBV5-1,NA,CASSLGQTFNTEAFF,TGCGCCAGCAGCTTGGGACAGACCTTCAACACTGAAGCTTTCTTT
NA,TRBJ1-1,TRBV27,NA,CASSQITANTEAFF,TGTGCCAGCAGTCAGATTACAGCGAACACTGAAGCTTTCTTT
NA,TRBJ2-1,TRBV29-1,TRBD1,CSVWTGGNEQFF,TGCAGCGTTTGGACAGGGGGCAATGAGCAGTTCTTC
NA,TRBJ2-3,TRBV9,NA,CAGSVGNTDTQYF,TGTGCCGGCAGCGTAGGGAACACGGATACGCAGTATTTT
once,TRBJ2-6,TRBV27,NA,CASSLSLARVVSGANVLTF,TGTGCCAGCAGTTTATCGTTGGCCAGGGTAGTCTCAGGGGCCAACGTCCTGACTTTC
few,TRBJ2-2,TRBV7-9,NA,CASSPTAGELFF,TGTGCCAGCAGCCCAACGGCCGGGGAGCTGTTTTTT
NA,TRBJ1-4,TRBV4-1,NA,CASSQDGEKLFF,TGCGCCAGCAGCCAAGATGGTGAAAAACTGTTTTTT
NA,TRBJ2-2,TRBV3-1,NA,CASSQGGQVAGELFF,TGTGCCAGCAGCCAAGGGGGGCAGGTTGCTGGGGAGCTGTTTTTT
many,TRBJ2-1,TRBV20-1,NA,CSAARAPYNEQFF,TGCAGTGCGGCGCGGGCCCCCTACAATGAGCAGTTCTTC
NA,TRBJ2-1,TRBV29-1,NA,CSVEDTRAEDEQFF,TGCAGCGTTGAAGATACCAGGGCAGAGGATGAGCAGTTCTTC
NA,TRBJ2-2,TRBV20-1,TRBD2,CSARVSGAGTGELFF,TGCAGTGCTAGAGTAAGCGGGGCGGGCACCGGGGAGCTGTTTTTT
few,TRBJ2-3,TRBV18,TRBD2,CASSPRALASTDTQYF,TGTGCCAGCTCACCGCGGGCACTAGCGAGCACAGATACGCAGTATTTT
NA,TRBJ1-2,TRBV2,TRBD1,CASSDEGQGSGYTF,TGTGCCAGCAGTGACGAAGGACAGGGGAGTGGCTACACCTTC
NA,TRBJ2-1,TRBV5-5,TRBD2,CASSLVRRLAGGNEQFF,TGTGCCAGCAGCTTGGTCCGACGGCTAGCGGGAGGGAATGAGCAGTTCTTC
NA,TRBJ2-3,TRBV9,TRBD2,CASSTTSGASDTQYF,TGTGCCAGCAGCACGACTAGCGGCGCATCAGATACGCAGTATTTT
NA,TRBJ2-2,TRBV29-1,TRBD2,CSVLSGAPTNTGELFF,TGCAGCGTTCTTAGCGGGGCGCCAACGAACACCGGGGAGCTGTTTTTT
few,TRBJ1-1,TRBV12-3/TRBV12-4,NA,CASSSSDRNTEAFF,TGTGCCAGCAGTTCCTCCGACAGGAACACTGAAGCTTTCTTT
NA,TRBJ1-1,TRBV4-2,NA,CASSQEGRTTGNEAFF,TGTGCCAGCAGCCAAGAAGGGAGGACCACGGGGAATGAAGCTTTCTTT
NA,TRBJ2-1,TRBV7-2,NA,CASSLEALYNEQFF,TGTGCCAGCAGCTTAGAAGCGCTATACAATGAGCAGTTCTTC
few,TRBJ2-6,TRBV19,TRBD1,CASRDRDFSGANVLTF,TGTGCCAGTAGGGACAGGGATTTCTCTGGGGCCAACGTCCTGACTTTC
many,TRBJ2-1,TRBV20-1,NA,CSAREGGEQFF,TGCAGTGCTAGAGAAGGAGGTGAGCAGTTCTTC
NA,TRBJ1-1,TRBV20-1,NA,CSARDDGPTEAFF,TGCAGTGCTAGAGACGACGGGCCCACTGAAGCTTTCTTT
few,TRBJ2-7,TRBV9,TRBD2,CASSLGLAGVGSYNEQYF,TGTGCCAGCAGCCTGGGACTAGCGGGAGTTGGCTCCTACAATGAGCAGTACTTC
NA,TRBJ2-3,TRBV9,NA,CASSVLRGDGDTQYF,TGTGCCAGCAGCGTATTGCGAGGGGATGGAGATACGCAGTATTTT
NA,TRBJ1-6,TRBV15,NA,CATSRDGDSPLHF,TGTGCCACCAGCAGAGATGGGGATTCACCCCTCCACTTT